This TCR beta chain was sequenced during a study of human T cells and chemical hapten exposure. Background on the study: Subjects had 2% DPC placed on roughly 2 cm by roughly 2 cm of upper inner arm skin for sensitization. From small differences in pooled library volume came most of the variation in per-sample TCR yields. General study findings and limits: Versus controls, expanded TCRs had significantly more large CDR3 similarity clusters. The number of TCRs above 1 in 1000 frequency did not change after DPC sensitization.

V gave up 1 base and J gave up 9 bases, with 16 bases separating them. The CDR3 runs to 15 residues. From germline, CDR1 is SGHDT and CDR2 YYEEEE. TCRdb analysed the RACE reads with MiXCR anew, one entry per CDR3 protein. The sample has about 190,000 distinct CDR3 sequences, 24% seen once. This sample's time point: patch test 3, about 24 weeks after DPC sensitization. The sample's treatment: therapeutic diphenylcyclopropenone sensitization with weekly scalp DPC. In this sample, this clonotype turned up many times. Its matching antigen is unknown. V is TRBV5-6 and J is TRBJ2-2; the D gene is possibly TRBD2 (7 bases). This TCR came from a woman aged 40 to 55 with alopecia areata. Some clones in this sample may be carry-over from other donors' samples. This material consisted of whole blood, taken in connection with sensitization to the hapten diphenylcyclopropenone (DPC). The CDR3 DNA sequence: TGTGCCAGCAGCTTGCTTAGGGGGGGGCTCCGGGAGCTGTTTTTT. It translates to CASSLLRGGLRELFF.